One sample yielded the 27 T cell receptor beta chains listed below, sequenced in a study of T cell changes during pregnancy in multiple sclerosis (dated by TCRdb to the late 2010s). The method behind the library was the immunoSEQ multiplex PCR assay. This is the immuneACCESS table as TCRdb keeps it, with only in-frame sequences that have V and J called. A part of the clones is gone; compared with another copy, unresolved V genes explain less than half, and the rest is unexplained. For this sample the table gives 55,000 to 70,000 clones, of which approximately 92% were detected only once. Of the sample, roughly 3% falls within the top ten clones. The input for sequencing was CD8+ T cells from peripheral blood mononuclear cells, taken in the third trimester of pregnancy. The receptors were sampled from a female donor in good health, enrolled as a control in a pregnancy study.

This chain uses TRBV7-9 with TRBJ1-3; the match to TRBD1 covers 7 bases. The V segment lost 4 bases and the J segment 3 bases; nucleotides outside the gene matches: 9. This CDR3 spans 16 amino acids. Germline V gene lookup returns CDR1 SEHNR and CDR2 FQNEAQ (reference sequence). The CDR3 nucleotides read TGTGCCAGCAGCTCCCCGGACAGGATGGGTGGAAACACCATATATTTT. This encodes CASSSPDRMGGNTIYF.

The chain employs TRBV7-2 and TRBJ1-5; D not certain. Germline CDR1 reads SGHTA; CDR2 reads FQGNSA. This CDR3 spans 13 amino acids. V shed 10 bases and J shed 7 bases, with 17 bases lying between them. The CDR3 sequence: CATARSEFQPQHF. CDR3 nucleotides: TGTGCCACCGCTCGGTCGGAGTTCCAGCCCCAGCATTTT.

V and J are TRBV5-1 and TRBJ1-1, with D maybe TRBD1 (6 bases). Germline CDR1 and CDR2: SGHRS and YFSETQ. CDR3 length equals 15 residues. V shed 3 bases and J shed 0 bases, with 12 bases lying between them. The chain's CDR3 is CASSWTDNMNTEAFF. Here the CDR3 DNA reads TGCGCCAGCAGCTGGACAGACAACATGAACACTGAAGCTTTCTTT.

The chain links TRBV6-4 to TRBJ1-6; tentative D call: TRBD1 (6 bases). The germline V gene has CDR1 MRHNA and CDR2 SNTAGT. The CDR3 consists of 15 residues. V lost 5 bases to trimming and J lost 6 bases, with 14 bases between them. The CDR3 protein is CASSLGGASNSPLHF. The DNA for the CDR3 is TGTGCCAGCAGTCTGGGGGGGGCGTCTAATTCACCCCTCCACTTT.

The chain combines TRBV6-6 with TRBJ2-1; 7 bases are a match to TRBD1. With V trimmed by 1 base and J by 8 bases, 11 bases remained unmatched. CDR1 and CDR2 from the germline V gene are MNHNY and SVGAGI (reference sequence). The CDR3 totals 16 residues. CDR3: CASSYLQGGENHEQFF. The CDR3 bases are TGTGCCAGCAGTTACTTACAAGGGGGCGAAAACCATGAGCAGTTCTTC.

The J gene is TRBJ1-4, the V gene TRBV19, with 9 bases identical to TRBD1. This CDR3 is built from 14 residues. After removal of 5 bases from V and 8 bases from J, the junction contained 6 bases not matched to a gene. The V gene's germline CDR1 is LNHDA and CDR2 SQIVND (reference sequence). CDR3 in DNA: TGTGCCAGTAGTTTGGAGGACAGGGGAGAAAAACTGTTTTTT. This codes for CASSLEDRGEKLFF.

The V and J genes are TRBV9 and TRBJ2-1; TRBD2 matches 11 bases. This CDR3 is built from 16 residues. J gave up 5 bases and V 4 bases, and 8 bases lay outside the gene matches. CDR1 SGDLS and CDR2 YYNGEE come from the germline V gene. CDR3 region: CASSLWGTSGNNEQFF. CDR3 DNA: TGTGCCAGCAGCCTATGGGGGACTAGCGGCAACAATGAGCAGTTCTTC.

The chain carries TRBV9 and TRBJ2-3; a weak D match, TRBD1 (6 bases). The germline V gene has CDR1 SGDLS and CDR2 YYNGEE. V lost 1 base and J 0 bases, leaving 15 bases between the germline ends. CDR3 size: 17 residues. This chain's CDR3 is CASSVWWGPPSTDTQYF. CDR3 coding DNA: TGTGCCAGCAGCGTATGGTGGGGGCCACCTAGCACAGATACGCAGTATTTT.

The chain carries TRBV27 and TRBJ1-1, with 7 positions matching TRBD1. In germline, CDR1 is MNHEY, CDR2 SMNVEV (reference sequence). V lost 8 bases to trimming and J lost 0 bases; unmatched junction nucleotides: 6. This CDR3 spans 14 amino acids. CDR3 amino acids: CASSQGDMNTEAFF. The DNA of the CDR3 is TGTGCCAGCTCTCAGGGGGACATGAACACTGAAGCTTTCTTT.

V is TRBV14 and J is TRBJ2-7; 7 bases line up with TRBD2. Germline-derived CDR1 and CDR2 are SGHDN and FVKESK. The CDR3 extends over 20 amino acids. V trimming: 4 bases; J trimming: 3 bases; junction bases outside the gene matches: 24. The CDR3 region has the DNA TGTGCCAGCAGCCCAAAACTACCTCAGGGTAGCGGGTACCTCCACTACGAGCAGTACTTC. Translating gives CASSPKLPQGSGYLHYEQYF.

The chain links TRBV19 to TRBJ2-1, with 7 bases that match TRBD1. The CDR3 runs to 15 residues. CDR1 and CDR2 from the germline V gene are LNHDA and SQIVND (reference sequence). V trimming: 7 bases; J trimming: 0 bases; junction bases outside the gene matches: 6. This CDR3 is CASIPDRDSYNEQFF. The CDR3, as DNA: TGTGCCAGTATCCCAGACAGGGACTCCTACAATGAGCAGTTCTTC.

Only one count was recorded for this clone. This rearrangement joins TRBV7-9 to TRBJ1-1; TRBD1 is a possible D gene (6 bases). Per germline, CDR1 SEHNR and CDR2 FQNEAQ (reference sequence). There are 15 residues in the CDR3. V lost 0 bases, J lost 5 bases, and 13 bases lay in between. The CDR3 region has the DNA TGTGCCAGCAGCTTAGCGCAGGGGAAATGGACTGAAGCTTTCTTT. Protein sequence: CASSLAQGKWTEAFF.

A single count supports this clone. The rearrangement uses TRBV27 and TRBJ2-2, with D uncertain. V lost 3 bases and J 5 bases, leaving 10 bases between the germline ends. The CDR3 is 14 residues long. In germline, CDR1 is MNHEY, CDR2 SMNVEV (reference sequence). The CDR3 loop reads CASSLPDSTGELFF. CDR3 bases: TGTGCCAGCAGTTTGCCCGACTCGACCGGGGAGCTGTTTTTT.

The V call is TRBV4-3, the J call TRBJ1-1; no reliable D call. CDR3 length: 15 amino acids. V was cut by 4 bases and J by 1 base, with 13 bases left in between. Germline V CDR1 and CDR2: LGHNA, YSLEER. In nucleotides, the CDR3 is TGCGCCAGCAGCCTTGGTCCCGAGGGGAACACTGAAGCTTTCTTT. Protein product: CASSLGPEGNTEAFF.

The CDR3 sequence is CAWAGGVGQPQHF. Written as DNA, the CDR3 is TGTGCCTGGGCGGGCGGGGTGGGTCAGCCCCAGCATTTT. The chain employs TRBV30 and TRBJ1-5, with D unclear. Trimming shortened V by 5 bases and J by 6 bases, and 14 bases separated the two germline ends. Germline loops: CDR1 GTSNPN, CDR2 SVGIG (reference sequence). The CDR3 contains 13 residues.

This clone showed up just once. The V gene is TRBV5-1, the J gene TRBJ2-3, with 10 bases identical to TRBD1. Germline CDR1 SGHRS, CDR2 YFSETQ. With V trimmed by 0 bases and J by 4 bases, 2 bases remained unmatched. CDR3 length equals 15 residues. As DNA, the CDR3 is TGCGCCAGCAGCTTGGGGACAGGGGGTCCAGATACGCAGTATTTT. Translation: CASSLGTGGPDTQYF.

This clone was counted only a few times. The CDR3 loop is CASSILPIGGTGELFF. DNA of the CDR3: TGTGCCAGTAGTATACTACCTATAGGGGGCACCGGGGAGCTGTTTTTT. The chain uses TRBV19 and TRBJ2-2, with D possibly TRBD1 on 6 matching bases. There are 16 residues in the CDR3. The germline V gene encodes CDR1 LNHDA and CDR2 SQIVND (reference sequence). Deletions cut 2 bases from V and 4 bases from J, with 14 bases between.

This clone was found a few times. The chain recombines TRBV7-8 with TRBJ1-2; D is perhaps TRBD1 (5 bases). V was trimmed by 4 bases and J by 6 bases, leaving 18 bases between them. Germline CDR1 reads SGHVS; CDR2 reads FQNEAQ. CDR3 length: 15 amino acids. This CDR3 is CASSSLAGRIDGYTF. CDR3 bases: TGTGCCAGCAGCTCCCTCGCGGGGCGGATCGATGGCTACACCTTC. Drawing the rest from reference TRBV7-8 and TRBJ1-2, the complete variable domain is GAGVSQSPRYKVAKRGQDVALRCDPISGHVSLFWYQQALGQGPEFLTYFQNEAQLDKSGLPSDRFFAERPEGSVSTLKIQRTQQEDSAVYLCASSSLAGRIDGYTFGSGTRLTVV.

This chain links TRBV21-1 with TRBJ1-5; the table's TRBD1 call for D was not verified on the DNA. TRBV21-1 is described as a pseudogene. The CDR3 consists of 15 residues. CDR3 region: CAKPIETASNQPQHF. CDR3 nucleotides: TGTGCCAAACCTATAGAGACAGCTAGCAATCAGCCCCAGCATTTT.

V is TRBV9 and J is TRBJ1-1; 9 nucleotides align to TRBD1. With V trimmed by 4 bases and J by 3 bases, 10 bases remained unmatched. Germline V CDR1 and CDR2: SGDLS, YYNGEE. CDR3 length: 16 residues. CDR3 residues: CASSLQDRGRDTEAFF. CDR3 nucleotides: TGTGCCAGCAGCCTCCAGGACAGGGGTAGAGACACTGAAGCTTTCTTT.

This clone was seen only once. The chain links TRBV20-1 to TRBJ2-2; the D is unclear. In germline, CDR1 is DFQATT, CDR2 SNEGSKA (reference sequence). V was trimmed by 4 bases and J by 5 bases, leaving 5 bases between them. This CDR3 has 11 residues. The CDR3 DNA follows: TGCAGTGCTACACAGACCGGGGAGCTGTTTTTT. Its translation is CSATQTGELFF.

The rearrangement links TRBV9 to TRBJ2-1, with 14 positions matching TRBD2. The CDR3 loop spans 16 amino acids. Germline V lookup: CDR1 SGDLS, CDR2 YYNGEE. With V trimmed by 3 bases and J by 3 bases, 2 bases remained unmatched. This CDR3 is CASSEGTSGGYNEQFF. The CDR3 coding sequence is TGTGCCAGCAGCGAGGGGACTAGCGGGGGCTACAATGAGCAGTTCTTC. The variable domain in full, completed from reference TRBV9 and TRBJ2-1, reads DSGVTQTPKHLITATGQRVTLRCSPRSGDLSVYWYQQSLDQGLQFLIQYYNGEERAKGNILERFSAQQFPDLHSELNLSSLELGDSALYFCASSEGTSGGYNEQFFGPGTRLTVL.

V is TRBV2 and J is TRBJ1-1; D call uncertain. The V gene lost 6 bases and the J gene lost 7 bases, with 12 bases spanning the gap. This CDR3 contains 12 residues. Per germline, CDR1 SNHLY and CDR2 FYNNEI. CDR3 sequence: CASRKDGLEAFF. For the CDR3, the DNA is TGTGCCAGCAGAAAGGACGGACTTGAAGCTTTCTTT.

V gene TRBV6-4 combines with J gene TRBJ2-3; 8 bases align to TRBD2. The trim removed 3 bases at V and 4 bases at J, leaving 3 bases unmatched. Per the germline V gene, CDR1 is MRHNA and CDR2 is SNTAGT. The CDR3 contains 14 residues. The CDR3 spells CASSEAGVSDTQYF. CDR3 bases: TGTGCCAGCAGTGAAGCGGGGGTATCAGATACGCAGTATTTT.

The chain employs TRBV6-1 and TRBJ1-1, with D possibly being TRBD1 (5 bases). Germline V gives CDR1 MNHNS, CDR2 SASEGT. The V end was cut by 6 bases, the J end by 5 bases, with 13 bases between. The CDR3 is made up of 13 amino acids. The CDR3, as DNA: TGTGCCAGCAGGGCAGGGTTGGGTACTGAAGCTTTCTTT. It translates to CASRAGLGTEAFF.

This chain links TRBV9 with TRBJ2-7; the D gene is possibly TRBD1 (6 bases). Trimming shortened V by 4 bases and J by 3 bases, and 17 bases separated the two germline ends. CDR1 is SGDLS, CDR2 YYNGEE, per germline. This CDR3 comprises 15 residues. CDR3 nucleotide sequence: TGTGCCAGCAGCCCGGACAGCCCGTTATACTACGAGCAGTACTTC. As protein: CASSPDSPLYYEQYF.

The chain uses TRBV9 and TRBJ2-1; D may be TRBD1 (5 bases). This CDR3 region has 13 residues. V was pared by 1 base and J by 6 bases, with 8 bases between. Germline-derived CDR1 and CDR2 are SGDLS and YYNGEE. DNA of the CDR3: TGTGCCAGCAGCGTAATTCAGGGCAATGAGCAGTTCTTC. This encodes CASSVIQGNEQFF.